The clone carrying this T cell receptor beta chain was counted only a few times. Its antigen is still unknown. TCRdb passed the reads through MiXCR, listing each CDR3 protein once. Among some 920,000 distinct CDR3 sequences listed, about 33% were seen once. The sample originates from a study of T cell repertoires in cytomegalovirus infection. Overall study: A matching HLA type, together with CMV infection, was signaled by public TCR beta signatures. Study observations and caveats: Dominating the ex vivo response were TCR beta clonotypes that were CMV-specific and HLA-C-restricted.

This CDR3 is built from 17 residues. Germline V gene lookup returns CDR1 SEHNR and CDR2 FQNEAQ (reference sequence). Between the trimmed V and J ends, which lost 5 bases and 0 bases, there was a span of 17 bases. The TCR comes from a human donor in good health (CMV status not recorded). Some clones in this sample may be carry-over from other donors' samples. This chain links TRBV7-9 with TRBJ2-1; D may be TRBD2 (7 bases). Source: cultured CD8+ T cells from PBMCs, taken from culture after CMV antigen stimulation. CDR3 coding DNA: TGTGCCAGCAGCCCTACTGGGGGGGCCCGCTCCTACAATGAGCAGTTCTTC. Protein: CASSPTGGARSYNEQFF.